Sequencing of this T cell receptor beta chain was carried out in a study of blood T cells in healthy people across ages. Study-wide background: Every two T cells gave about one barcoded beta molecule via template switching.

Findings and caveats of the study: The lack of PBMC sorting stopped any conclusive naive versus antigen-experienced comparison.

Details on this clonotype: Its antigen is still unknown.

Alongside a J-beta primer mix, a sample-barcoded 5' primer served in a second PCR lasting about 6 to 11 cycles. A tag from a template-switch adaptor with 12 random nucleotides marked each cDNA molecule. TCRdb reanalysed the 5' RACE reads using MiXCR and keeps one entry per CDR3 protein. The sample includes 700,000 to 900,000 distinct CDR3 sequences, more than 25% of them seen just once. These data also featured in a second study, about T cells of mothers and their children. According to that study: The yield was over 9 million TCR beta CDR3 reads from each mother and some 3 million from each child.

The sequence was obtained from a boy younger than 18 in good health. Sequencing input: blood.

CDR3 coding DNA: TGTGCCAGCAGTCGCATAGGGGGGAATGGCTACACCTTC. Translating gives CASSRIGGNGYTF. The chain couples TRBV12-3 or TRBV12-4 to TRBJ1-2, with D possibly matching TRBD1 (6 bases). The CDR3 loop spans 13 amino acids. V was cut by 5 bases and J by 6 bases, with 13 bases left in between.